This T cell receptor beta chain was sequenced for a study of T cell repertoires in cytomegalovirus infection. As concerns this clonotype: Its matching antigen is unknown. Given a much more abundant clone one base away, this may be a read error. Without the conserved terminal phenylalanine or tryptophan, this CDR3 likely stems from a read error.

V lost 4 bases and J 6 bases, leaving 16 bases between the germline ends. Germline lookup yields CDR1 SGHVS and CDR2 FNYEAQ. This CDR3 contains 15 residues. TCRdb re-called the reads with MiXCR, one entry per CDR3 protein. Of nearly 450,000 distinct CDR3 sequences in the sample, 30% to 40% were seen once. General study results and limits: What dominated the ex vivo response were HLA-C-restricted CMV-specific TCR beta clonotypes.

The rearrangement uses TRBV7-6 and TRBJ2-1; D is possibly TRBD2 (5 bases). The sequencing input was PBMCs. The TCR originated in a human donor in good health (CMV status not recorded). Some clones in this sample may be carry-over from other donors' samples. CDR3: CASSSLPGGSNEQFL. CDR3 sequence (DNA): TGTGCCAGCAGCTCCCTACCCGGTGGGAGCAATGAGCAGTTCTTA.